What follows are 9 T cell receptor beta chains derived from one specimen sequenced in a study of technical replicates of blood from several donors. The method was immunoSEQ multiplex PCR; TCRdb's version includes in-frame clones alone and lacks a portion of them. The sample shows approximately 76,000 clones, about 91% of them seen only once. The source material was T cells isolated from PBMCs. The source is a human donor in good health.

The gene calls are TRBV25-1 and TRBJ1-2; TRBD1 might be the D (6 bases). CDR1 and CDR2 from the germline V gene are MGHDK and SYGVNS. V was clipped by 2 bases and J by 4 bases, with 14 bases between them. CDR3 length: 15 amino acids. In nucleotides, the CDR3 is TGTGCCAGCAGTGAAGGACAGCGCCACCCCTATGGCTACACCTTC. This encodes CASSEGQRHPYGYTF.

The CDR3 nucleotides read TGTGCCAGCAGCCCGGGGGGCGGGGAGCTGTTTTTT. This sequence encodes CASSPGGGELFF. The chain carries TRBV6-5 and TRBJ2-2; 7 bases fit TRBD2. J lost 7 bases, V lost 6 bases, and 2 bases had no gene match. Per the germline V gene, CDR1 is MNHEY and CDR2 is SVGAGI. The CDR3 runs 12 residues.

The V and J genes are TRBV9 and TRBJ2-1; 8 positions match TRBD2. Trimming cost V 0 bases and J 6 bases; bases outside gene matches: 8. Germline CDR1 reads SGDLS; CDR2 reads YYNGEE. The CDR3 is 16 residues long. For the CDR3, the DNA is TGTGCCAGCAGCGTAGGAGTACGGGAGGGCCCCAATGAGCAGTTCTTC. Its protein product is CASSVGVREGPNEQFF.

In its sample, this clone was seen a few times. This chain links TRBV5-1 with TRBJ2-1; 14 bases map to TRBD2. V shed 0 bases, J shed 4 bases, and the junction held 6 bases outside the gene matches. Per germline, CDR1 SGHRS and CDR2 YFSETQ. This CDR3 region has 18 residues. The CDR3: CASSLGLAGGVLYNEQFF. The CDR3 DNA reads TGCGCCAGCAGCTTGGGACTAGCGGGGGGGGTTCTGTACAATGAGCAGTTCTTC.

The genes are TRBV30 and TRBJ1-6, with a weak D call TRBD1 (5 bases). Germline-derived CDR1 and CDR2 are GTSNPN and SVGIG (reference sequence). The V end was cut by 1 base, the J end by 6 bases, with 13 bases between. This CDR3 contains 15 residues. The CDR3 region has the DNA TGTGCCTGGAGTGCCTCAGGCGGGGCTAATTCACCCCTCCACTTT. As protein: CAWSASGGANSPLHF.

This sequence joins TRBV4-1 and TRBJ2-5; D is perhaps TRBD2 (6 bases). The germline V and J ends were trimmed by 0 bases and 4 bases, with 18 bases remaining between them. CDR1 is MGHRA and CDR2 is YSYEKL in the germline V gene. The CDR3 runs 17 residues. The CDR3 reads CASSQDHLPLGGETQYF. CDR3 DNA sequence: TGCGCCAGCAGCCAAGATCATTTACCCCTGGGGGGAGAGACCCAGTACTTC.

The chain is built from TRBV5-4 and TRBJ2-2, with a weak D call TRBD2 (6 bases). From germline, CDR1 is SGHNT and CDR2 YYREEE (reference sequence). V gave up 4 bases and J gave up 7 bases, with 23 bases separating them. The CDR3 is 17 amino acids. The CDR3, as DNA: TGTGCCAGCAGCCAGGGACTCCCGGCGAATGTAGGCGGGGAGCTGTTTTTT. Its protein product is CASSQGLPANVGGELFF.

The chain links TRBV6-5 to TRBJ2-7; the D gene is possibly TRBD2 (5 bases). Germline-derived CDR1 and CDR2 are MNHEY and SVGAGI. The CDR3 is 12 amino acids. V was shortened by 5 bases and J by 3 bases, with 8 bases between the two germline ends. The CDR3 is CASSPGNYEQYF. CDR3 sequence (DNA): TGTGCCAGCAGTCCCGGGAACTACGAGCAGTACTTC.

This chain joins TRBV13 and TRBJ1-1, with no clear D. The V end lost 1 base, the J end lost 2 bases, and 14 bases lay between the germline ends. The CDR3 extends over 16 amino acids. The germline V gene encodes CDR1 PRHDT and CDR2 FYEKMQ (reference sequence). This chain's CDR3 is CASSLERGPGNTEAFF. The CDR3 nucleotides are TGTGCCAGCAGCTTAGAAAGAGGGCCGGGAAACACTGAAGCTTTCTTT.